Below are 3 T cell receptor beta chains sequenced from a single sample in a study of cytomegalovirus exposure and HLA in healthy donors. PCR amplification relied on 60 Vbeta primers (plus 13 Jbeta primers). Sequencing used immunoSEQ multiplex PCR; TCRdb keeps in-frame clones, though not all of them. The table has roughly 100,000 clones, more than 60% seen once. Sequences were obtained from PBMCs. These receptors came from a man aged 25-45 years in good health and CMV-seronegative.

This chain joins TRBV29-1 and TRBJ2-7; 7 bases are a match to TRBD1. The CDR3 totals 12 residues. CDR1 and CDR2 (germline): SQVTM, ANQGSEA. V gave up 5 bases and J gave up 2 bases; unmatched junction bases: 3. The CDR3 bases are TGCAGCGTTAGGGACAGTCCCTACGAGCAGTACTTC. Encoded protein: CSVRDSPYEQYF.

In its sample, this clone was seen a few times. V gene TRBV2 combines with J gene TRBJ1-2; unclear D gene. The CDR3 is made up of 13 amino acids. In germline, CDR1 is SNHLY, CDR2 FYNNEI. V gave up 6 bases and J gave up 8 bases, with 16 bases separating them. CDR3 sequence (DNA): TGTGCCAGCAGCGACGGTGGACCGGGAGGCTACACCTTC. It yields the protein CASSDGGPGGYTF.

This clone was counted once. This chain uses TRBV12-2 with TRBJ2-7; the table names TRBD2, a call not compared with the DNA. TRBV12-2 counts as a pseudogene. CDR3 length equals 17 residues. CDR3 in DNA: TGTGCAAGTCGCTTACCGGCCAGGGGCGGGAGGGCCTACGAGCAGTACTTC. Encoded protein: CASRLPARGGRAYEQYF.